This TCR beta chain was captured in a study of blood T cell repertoires in COVID-19. Germline V lookup: CDR1 MNHEY, CDR2 SVGAGI. The germline V and J ends were trimmed by 1 base and 0 bases, with 10 bases remaining between them. The CDR3 spans 15 residues. The protocol was immunoSEQ multiplex PCR, while the TCRdb copy is restricted to in-frame clones and leaves out a portion. Of about 160,000 clones listed, 80% to 85% were seen once; the top ten hold 12% to 15%. What was sequenced was peripheral blood. J is TRBJ2-7 and V is TRBV6-5, with a tentative D call TRBD2 (5 bases). The sequence was obtained from a man younger than 35 with active or convalescent COVID-19. The CDR3 bases are TGTGCCAGCAGTTACTTCGGGGATAGCTCCTACGAGCAGTACTTC. This codes for CASSYFGDSSYEQYF.